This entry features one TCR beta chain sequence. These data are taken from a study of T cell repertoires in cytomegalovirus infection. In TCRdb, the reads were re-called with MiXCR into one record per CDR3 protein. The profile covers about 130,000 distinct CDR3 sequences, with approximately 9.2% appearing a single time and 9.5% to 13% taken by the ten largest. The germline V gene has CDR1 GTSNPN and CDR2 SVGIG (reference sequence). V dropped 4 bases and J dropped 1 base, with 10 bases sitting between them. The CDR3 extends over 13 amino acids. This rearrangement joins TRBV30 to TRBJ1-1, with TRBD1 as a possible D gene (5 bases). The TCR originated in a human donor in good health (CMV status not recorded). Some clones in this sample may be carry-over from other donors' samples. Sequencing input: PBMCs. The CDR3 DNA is TGTGCCTGGATGCGGGGCAGGAACACTGAAGCTTTCTTT. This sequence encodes CAWMRGRNTEAFF.